This T cell receptor beta chain was documented in a study of early T cells in non-severe SARS-CoV-2 infection. TCRdb recomputed calls from the 5' RACE reads with MiXCR, one row per CDR3 protein. The sample lists 75,000 to 100,000 distinct CDR3 sequences, approximately 14% occurring once. CDR1 is DFQATT, CDR2 SNEGSKA, per germline (reference sequence). The CDR3 length is 14 residues. Trimming took off 0 bases at V and 1 base at J, with 7 bases between the two ends. This clonotype has only a few counts. This receptor was identified in an adult who was a healthcare worker with PCR-confirmed SARS-CoV-2 infection or an uninfected control (not recorded which). The sample was whole blood. The rearrangement uses TRBV20-1 and TRBJ1-3; D remains unclear. The CDR3 DNA follows: TGCAGTGCTAGAGATCTTAAGTCTGGAAACACCATATATTTT. This gives the protein CSARDLKSGNTIYF.